This T cell receptor beta chain was captured in a study of OX40 agonist ivuxolimab in advanced cancers. Turning to the study itself: Partial responses were observed in three patients, of whom one had hepatocellular carcinoma and two had cutaneous melanoma.

Only in-frame clones appear in the TCRdb table, and some are missing; sequencing was by immunoSEQ multiplex PCR. The table has more than 55,000 clones, around nine tenths seen once. Broader study findings: Relative to CD4+, CD8+ T cells held more expanded clones on average. Low normalized T-cell clonal expansion also characterized some of the nonresponders.

Details on this clone: Antigen unknown.

The germline gives CDR1 MNHNS, CDR2 SASEGT. The CDR3 has 19 amino acids. The V and J ends lost 4 bases and 0 bases respectively, with 22 bases between them. At cycle 4 day 1, cycle 7 day 1, and baseline, blood was sampled. The clonotype was recovered from an adult with an advanced solid tumor such as melanoma, head and neck, liver or kidney cancer. The V call is TRBV6-1, the J call TRBJ2-4; D could derive from TRBD1 or TRBD2 (5 bases each). Sequencing used CD4+ or CD8+ T cells sorted from blood, obtained in a trial of the OX40 agonist ivuxolimab. The CDR3 protein is CASSGSGAAAVPAKNIQYF. Written as DNA, the CDR3 is TGTGCCAGCAGTGGGTCCGGGGCCGCTGCGGTCCCAGCCAAAAACATTCAGTACTTC.